This TCR beta chain is from a study of T cell responses to AZD1222 COVID-19 vaccine. Study-level points and caveats: Unmutated variant regions are reportedly the target of nearly half of TCRs that are spike-specific. Donors were chiefly white British, with a greater number of females, and clonal diversity was perhaps underestimated. AZD1222 recipients seropositive at baseline numbered only six.

Profiled with immunoSEQ multiplex PCR; TCRdb holds only in-frame clones, not every one. This table has roughly 140,000 clones, roughly 93% appearing once. Germline V lookup: CDR1 SGHNT, CDR2 YENEEA. CDR3 size: 15 residues. The trim removed 4 bases at V and 4 bases at J, leaving 5 bases unmatched. Details on this clone: Its antigen is not identified.

The V gene is TRBV11-3, the J gene TRBJ2-2, with 8 bases aligning to TRBD2. The clonotype was recovered from an adult who received the AZD1222 COVID-19 vaccine. The sample consisted of peripheral blood, taken 28 days after the second AZD1222 dose. The CDR3 loop is CASSSGGLSTGELFF. The CDR3 DNA reads as TGTGCCAGCAGCTCGGGGGGGCTGAGCACCGGGGAGCTGTTTTTT.